Sequencing of this T cell receptor beta chain was carried out in a study of shared clonotypes between healthy human individuals. The wider study: CD4 naive cells filled three plates per donor, CD4 memory three, CD8 naive two and CD8 memory one. Whole-study findings and limits: Of the naive CD4 clonotypes, around 4.9% were shared across a handful of donors. Some clonotypes were shared by all four sorted-subset donors, while others were not shared. The non-shared ones had lower generation probabilities than the shared ones.

The table came from immunoSEQ multiplex PCR; TCRdb's copy has only in-frame clones and leaves some out. Of some 600,000 clones in the sample, approximately 96% are singletons; the top ten hold around 0.1%. The count of this clone is one. No antigen is known for it. CD8 cells regarded as naive lacked CD45RO, were positively chosen for CCR7, and omitted terminally differentiated effector memory CD45RA+ cells. Donors had no recently reported acute infections or vaccinations and were HIV-negative. CDR3 length: 14 residues. Germline V gene sequence: CDR1 SGHNT, CDR2 YENEEA. With V trimmed by 2 bases and J by 5 bases, 2 bases remained unmatched.

The V call is TRBV11-3, the J call TRBJ2-2; 7 nucleotides match TRBD1. The receptor's source is a woman in her twenties or thirties in good health. Specimen: naive CD8+ T cells sorted from blood. The CDR3 spells CASSLRDSTGELFF. The CDR3 DNA reads TGTGCCAGCAGCTTAAGGGACAGTACCGGGGAGCTGTTTTTT.